This TCR beta chain came from a study of control samples from healthy donors and cancer patients. Using immunoSEQ multiplex PCR, the repertoire was profiled, and TCRdb retains in-frame clones only, with some absent. The sample lists approximately 40,000 clones; 70% to 75% were seen once. The CDR3 length is 18 residues. V dropped 3 bases and J dropped 3; count of bases not matched to a gene: 16. Germline lookup yields CDR1 SGHAT and CDR2 FQNNGV. The sample taken for sequencing was formalin-fixed, paraffin-embedded tissue. V gene TRBV11-2 combines with J gene TRBJ2-7, with 8 positions matching TRBD2. This receptor was identified in a male donor with melanoma. CDR3: CASSFARPVRTSIYEQYF. The CDR3 DNA reads TGTGCCAGCAGCTTTGCCCGACCCGTTCGGACTAGCATCTACGAGCAGTACTTC.